The 26 T cell receptor beta chains below come from one sample, sequenced in a study of vaccination effects on CD4 cells after COVID-19. No cognate antigen is known for these TCRs. The data were produced by immunoSEQ multiplex PCR, yet TCRdb's version contains in-frame clones alone and is incomplete. The sample consists of 26,000 or so clones, roughly 70% of them appearing once. Antigen-specific CD4+ T cells were first expanded with viral peptide pools by the ViraFEST assay and only then sequenced. At the end of over 8 days of culture, CD4+ T cells were isolated. Vaccinated participants had no history of SARS-CoV-2 infection and tested negative for nucleocapsid antibodies. The sequencing used CD4+ T cells from PBMCs cultured with HCoV-NL63 spike peptides, collected before COVID-19 vaccination. The source of these receptors is a human donor who received a COVID-19 vaccine.

V gene TRBV30 combines with J gene TRBJ1-1; D is uncertain. CDR1 and CDR2 (germline): GTSNPN, SVGIG (reference sequence). The CDR3 is made up of 13 amino acids. The germline V and J ends were trimmed by 2 bases and 1 base, with 8 bases remaining between them. CDR3 in DNA: TGTGCCTGGAGTATTGCAGGGAACACTGAAGCTTTCTTT. It yields the protein CAWSIAGNTEAFF.

This clone appeared once. This sequence joins TRBV18 and TRBJ2-5; TRBD1 aligns across 7 bases. V dropped 5 bases and J dropped 2; count of bases not matched to a gene: 2. Per germline, CDR1 KGHSH and CDR2 LQKENI. This CDR3 has 13 residues. CDR3 DNA sequence: TGTGCCAGCTCATCGGGACAGCAAGAGACCCAGTACTTC. It encodes CASSSGQQETQYF.

The CDR3 here is CASSFSTRAPTDTQYF. The CDR3 nucleotides read TGTGCCAGCAGTTTTTCCACCAGGGCCCCCACAGATACGCAGTATTTT. The chain recombines TRBV27 with TRBJ2-3; maybe TRBD1 (5 bases). Trimming removed 3 bases at V and 2 bases at J, with 15 bases between. There are 16 residues in the CDR3. CDR1 is MNHEY and CDR2 is SMNVEV in the germline V gene (reference sequence).

The rearrangement joins TRBV5-1 to TRBJ2-3; 12 bases are a match to TRBD1. The CDR3 is made up of 17 amino acids. V lost 7 bases and J lost 2; bases outside the gene matches: 11. Per the germline V gene, CDR1 is SGHRS and CDR2 is YFSETQ. The CDR3 region has the DNA TGCGCCAGCGGGACAGGGGGCTGGAGGCGGTCCACAGATACGCAGTATTTT. This encodes CASGTGGWRRSTDTQYF.

This sequence joins TRBV9 and TRBJ2-1; TRBD2 aligns across 11 bases. V lost 4 bases, J lost 8 bases, and 8 bases stayed unmatched. The CDR3 has 15 residues. In germline, CDR1 is SGDLS, CDR2 YYNGEE. DNA of the CDR3: TGTGCCAGCAGCCCTCTAGCGGGAGGTTCGGATGAGCAGTTCTTC. Its translation: CASSPLAGGSDEQFF. Filled out from reference TRBV9 and TRBJ2-1, the complete variable domain reads DSGVTQTPKHLITATGQRVTLRCSPRSGDLSVYWYQQSLDQGLQFLIQYYNGEERAKGNILERFSAQQFPDLHSELNLSSLELGDSALYFCASSPLAGGSDEQFFGPGTRLTVL.

The genes are TRBV4-3 and TRBJ2-3; maybe TRBD2 (7 bases). V gave up 4 bases and J gave up 6 bases, with 17 bases separating them. This CDR3 contains 15 residues. Germline lookup yields CDR1 LGHNA and CDR2 YSLEER. CDR3 sequence (DNA): TGCGCCAGCAGCCCAAGGGGGGGGGCAGCTGATACGCAGTATTTT. This gives the protein CASSPRGGAADTQYF.

The chain couples TRBV5-1 to TRBJ2-3, with 8 positions matching TRBD2. Looked up from germline, CDR1 is SGHRS and CDR2 is YFSETQ. The CDR3 extends over 16 amino acids. The trim removed 4 bases at V and 6 bases at J, leaving 13 bases unmatched. CDR3: CASSGATSAQRDTQYF. The CDR3 DNA follows: TGCGCCAGCAGCGGGGCGACTAGCGCACAGCGGGATACGCAGTATTTT.

This chain uses TRBV9 with TRBJ2-1, with 12 positions matching TRBD2. Germline trimming cut 0 bases from V and 6 bases from J; bases unmatched to any gene: 7. Per germline, CDR1 SGDLS and CDR2 YYNGEE. CDR3 length: 17 residues. CDR3: CASSVARLAGEFNEQFF. As DNA, the CDR3 is TGTGCCAGCAGCGTAGCGAGACTAGCGGGGGAGTTCAATGAGCAGTTCTTC.

The rearrangement links TRBV7-9 to TRBJ2-3, with 11 positions matching TRBD2. Germline CDR1 is SEHNR and CDR2 is FQNEAQ (reference sequence). The length of the CDR3 is 15 residues. The V segment lost 5 bases and the J segment 4 bases; nucleotides outside the gene matches: 5. The CDR3 region has the DNA TGTGCCAGCAGCCGAACTAGCGGGAGAGCAGATACGCAGTATTTT. Amino acid sequence: CASSRTSGRADTQYF.

The gene calls are TRBV30 and TRBJ1-4; perhaps TRBD1 as D (6 bases). Germline-derived CDR1 and CDR2 are GTSNPN and SVGIG (reference sequence). The CDR3 has 14 amino acids. V lost 0 bases to trimming and J lost 4 bases, with 9 bases between them. Here the CDR3 DNA reads TGTGCCTGGAGTGTTATAGGGGGTAATGAAAAACTGTTTTTT. This translates into CAWSVIGGNEKLFF.

The chain links TRBV5-1 to TRBJ2-3; 7 bases agree with TRBD1. V dropped 2 bases and J dropped 0; count of bases not matched to a gene: 3. CDR1 SGHRS and CDR2 YFSETQ come from the germline V gene. The CDR3 is made up of 15 amino acids. CDR3 sequence reads: CASSLGGASTDTQYF. CDR3 bases: TGCGCCAGCAGCTTAGGGGGCGCCAGCACAGATACGCAGTATTTT.

The genes are TRBV30 and TRBJ1-2; D is ambiguous. Between the trimmed V and J ends, which lost 2 bases and 6 bases, there was a span of 13 bases. This CDR3 has 13 amino acids. Germline values: CDR1 GTSNPN, CDR2 SVGIG (reference sequence). This CDR3 is CAWSRGSVHGYTF. The CDR3, as DNA: TGTGCCTGGAGTCGAGGGAGTGTCCATGGCTACACCTTC.

This clone was recorded only once. The chain is built from TRBV29-1 and TRBJ1-1; D is unclear. CDR1 and CDR2 (germline): SQVTM, ANQGSEA. This CDR3 is built from 13 residues. The V gene lost 4 bases and the J gene lost 3 bases, with 12 bases spanning the gap. The CDR3 is CSVGVAPDTEAFF. The CDR3 nucleotides read TGCAGCGTTGGTGTGGCTCCGGACACTGAAGCTTTCTTT.

This clone was seen a handful of times. The rearrangement joins TRBV27 to TRBJ1-6; 8 bases fit TRBD1. The trim removed 5 bases at V and 7 bases at J, leaving 7 bases unmatched. The CDR3 is made up of 15 amino acids. Germline loops: CDR1 MNHEY, CDR2 SMNVEV (reference sequence). CDR3 DNA sequence: TGTGCCAGCAGTCGGCTGGACAGGGTCAATTCACCCCTCCACTTT. Translation: CASSRLDRVNSPLHF.

The chain employs TRBV5-1 and TRBJ1-4, with TRBD1 identical over 8 bases. This CDR3 is built from 14 residues. V dropped 4 bases and J dropped 3; count of bases not matched to a gene: 2. CDR1 and CDR2 (germline): SGHRS, YFSETQ. This chain's CDR3 is CASSPQGANEKLFF. The CDR3 DNA follows: TGCGCCAGCAGCCCACAGGGGGCTAATGAAAAACTGTTTTTT.

J is TRBJ1-4 and V is TRBV13; TRBD1 matches at 10 bases. The ends lost 4 bases at V and 8 bases at J; junction bases unmatched: 1. The CDR3 spans 13 residues. Germline CDR1 PRHDT, CDR2 FYEKMQ (reference sequence). The CDR3 protein is CASSSGQGEKLFF. The CDR3 DNA reads as TGTGCCAGCAGCTCGGGACAGGGGGAAAAACTGTTTTTT.

The rearrangement joins TRBV11-2 to TRBJ1-2, with D maybe TRBD1 (5 bases). The CDR3 runs 13 residues. Germline V gene data show CDR1 as SGHAT and CDR2 as FQNNGV. The germline V and J ends were trimmed by 0 bases and 7 bases, with 9 bases remaining between them. CDR3 DNA sequence: TGTGCCAGCAGCTTAGAGTGGGGGGGTGGCTACACCTTC. Amino acids: CASSLEWGGGYTF.

This clone appeared a single time. The chain couples TRBV5-1 to TRBJ1-6; 10 positions agree with TRBD1. From germline, CDR1 is SGHRS and CDR2 YFSETQ. The V segment lost 0 bases and the J segment 7 bases; nucleotides outside the gene matches: 4. This CDR3 has 16 residues. The CDR3 coding sequence is TGCGCCAGCAGCTTGGTTTTGGACAGGGGGAATTCACCCCTCCACTTT. Its protein product is CASSLVLDRGNSPLHF. Full variable domain (outside the CDR3, taken from reference TRBV5-1 and TRBJ1-6): KAGVTQTPRYLIKTRGQQVTLSCSPISGHRSVSWYQQTPGQGLQFLFEYFSETQRNKGNFPGRFSGRQFSNSRSEMNVSTLELGDSALYLCASSLVLDRGNSPLHFGNGTRLTVT.

This clone was picked up a small number of times. The V gene is TRBV4-1, the J gene TRBJ1-2; no definite D call. The germline V and J ends were trimmed by 1 base and 4 bases, with 13 bases remaining between them. In germline, CDR1 is MGHRA, CDR2 YSYEKL. This CDR3 has 15 amino acids. The CDR3 reads CASSQVGGSPYGYTF. The CDR3 DNA follows: TGCGCCAGCAGCCAAGTTGGCGGCTCCCCCTATGGCTACACCTTC.

The V and J genes are TRBV6-5 and TRBJ1-5; TRBD1 matches 7 bases. The CDR3 is 15 residues long. The germline CDR1 and CDR2 sequences are MNHEY and SVGAGI. V trimming: 8 bases; J trimming: 3 bases; junction bases outside the gene matches: 10. The CDR3 nucleotides are TGTGCCAGCCGTCTCCGGGACAGATACAATCAGCCCCAGCATTTT. Translated, it gives CASRLRDRYNQPQHF.

The chain links TRBV12-3 or TRBV12-4 to TRBJ2-5, with unresolved D. V was cut by 2 bases and J by 3 bases, with 1 base left in between. The CDR3 has 11 residues. The CDR3 here is CASSLKETQYF. The CDR3 DNA reads as TGTGCCAGCAGTTTAAAAGAGACCCAGTACTTC.

By share, this clone counts as medium-sized. The CDR3: CASSMLDNSYGYTF. CDR3 sequence (DNA): TGTGCCAGTAGTATGTTGGATAATAGCTATGGCTACACCTTC. The V and J genes are TRBV19 and TRBJ1-2; D is unclear. The CDR3 length is 14 residues. The V gene lost 3 bases and the J gene lost 4 bases, with 12 bases spanning the gap. The germline gives CDR1 LNHDA, CDR2 SQIVND (reference sequence).

The chain combines TRBV6-2 or TRBV6-3 with TRBJ2-5; D is uncertain. The CDR3 sequence is 14 residues long. V lost 5 bases and J 0 bases, leaving 10 bases between the germline ends. The germline CDR1 and CDR2 sequences are MNHEY and SVGEGT. CDR3 amino acids: CASSLRRNQETQYF. CDR3 in DNA: TGTGCCAGCAGTCTCCGACGGAACCAAGAGACCCAGTACTTC.

The chain's CDR3 is CATSRAGIGNEQFF. The CDR3 region has the DNA TGTGCCACCAGTAGGGCAGGGATCGGCAATGAGCAGTTCTTC. The J gene is TRBJ2-1, the V gene TRBV24-1; TRBD1 is a possible D gene (5 bases). This CDR3 contains 14 residues. CDR1 is KGHDR and CDR2 is SFDVKD in the germline V gene. V shed 6 bases and J shed 6 bases, with 14 bases lying between them.

The chain has TRBV30 and TRBJ2-3; 9 bases align to TRBD1. The V segment lost 8 bases and the J segment 10 bases; nucleotides outside the gene matches: 4. Germline V gene lookup returns CDR1 GTSNPN and CDR2 SVGIG (reference sequence). There are 10 residues in the CDR3. The CDR3 coding sequence is TGTGCCCTGGGACAGGGCGCGCAGTATTTT. Residues: CALGQGAQYF.

The gene calls are TRBV7-2 and TRBJ1-1; tentatively, D is TRBD1 (5 bases). CDR3 length: 16 residues. Trimming cost V 4 bases and J 1 base, with 16 bases left between them. The germline V gene encodes CDR1 SGHTA and CDR2 FQGNSA. The CDR3 bases are TGTGCCAGCAGCTCAATCTCATACGGGGGGAACACTGAAGCTTTCTTT. This sequence encodes CASSSISYGGNTEAFF.